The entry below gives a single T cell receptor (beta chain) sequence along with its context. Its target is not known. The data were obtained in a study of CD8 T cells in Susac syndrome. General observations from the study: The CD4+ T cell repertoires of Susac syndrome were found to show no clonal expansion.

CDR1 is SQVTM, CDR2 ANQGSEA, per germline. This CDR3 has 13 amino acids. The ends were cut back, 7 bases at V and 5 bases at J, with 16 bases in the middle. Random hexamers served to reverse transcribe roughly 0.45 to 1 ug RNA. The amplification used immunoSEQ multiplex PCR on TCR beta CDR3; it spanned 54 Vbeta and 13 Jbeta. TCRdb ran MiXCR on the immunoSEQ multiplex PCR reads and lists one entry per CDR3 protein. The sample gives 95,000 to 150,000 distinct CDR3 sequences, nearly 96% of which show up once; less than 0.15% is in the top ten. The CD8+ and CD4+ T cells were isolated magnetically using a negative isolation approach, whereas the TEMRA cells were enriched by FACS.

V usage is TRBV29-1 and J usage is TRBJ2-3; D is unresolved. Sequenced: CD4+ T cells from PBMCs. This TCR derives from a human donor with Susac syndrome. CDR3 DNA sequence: TGCAGCGGGGCACACCGACTGGTAGATACGCAGTATTTT. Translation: CSGAHRLVDTQYF.